The table lists the clone carrying this T cell receptor beta chain with a count of one. What it recognizes is unknown. The data derive from a study of cytomegalovirus exposure and HLA in healthy donors. Whole-study findings and limits: Most TCR sequences proved rare, with some public TCRs found in many donors.

The CDR3 has 15 residues. The trim removed 4 bases at V and 3 bases at J, leaving 5 bases unmatched. In germline, CDR1 is MNHEY, CDR2 SVGAGI. The PCR employed 60 Vbeta primers together with 13 Jbeta primers. Sequencing was performed with immunoSEQ multiplex PCR; in TCRdb, only in-frame clones are kept and a portion is missing. Of under 150,000 clones in the sample, around three quarters were seen once. The source is a middle-aged woman in good health and CMV-seronegative. Specimen: PBMCs. The chain is built from TRBV6-5 and TRBJ2-7, with 11 bases identical to TRBD2. CDR3 residues: CASSSLAGGFYEQYF. CDR3 sequence (DNA): TGTGCCAGCAGTTCATTAGCGGGGGGGTTCTACGAGCAGTACTTC.